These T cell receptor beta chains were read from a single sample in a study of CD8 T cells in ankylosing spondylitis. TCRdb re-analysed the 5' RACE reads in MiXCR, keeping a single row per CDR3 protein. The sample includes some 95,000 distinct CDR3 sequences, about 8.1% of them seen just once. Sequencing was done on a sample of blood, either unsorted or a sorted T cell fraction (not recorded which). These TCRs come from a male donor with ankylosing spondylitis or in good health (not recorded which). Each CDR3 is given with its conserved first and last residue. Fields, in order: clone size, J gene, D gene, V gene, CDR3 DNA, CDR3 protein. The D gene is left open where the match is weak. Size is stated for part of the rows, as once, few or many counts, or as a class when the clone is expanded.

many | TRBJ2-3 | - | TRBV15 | TGTGCCACCAGCAGAGAGAGGCCAGGGATGTTGGGAGATACGCAGTATTTT | CATSRERPGMLGDTQYF
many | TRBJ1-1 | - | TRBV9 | TGTGCCAGCAGCGCGACGGGGCAGAACACTGAAGCTTTCTTT | CASSATGQNTEAFF
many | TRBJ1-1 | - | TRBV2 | TGTGCCAGCAGTCGGGGCATACCGAACACTGAAGCTTTCTTT | CASSRGIPNTEAFF
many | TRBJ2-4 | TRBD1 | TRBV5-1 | TGCGCCAGCAGTTGGGGGCAGGGGGACGACATTCAGTACTTC | CASSWGQGDDIQYF
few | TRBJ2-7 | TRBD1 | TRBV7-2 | TGTGCCAGCAGCTTCAACCGGGACAGCTTCTACGAGCAGTACTTC | CASSFNRDSFYEQYF
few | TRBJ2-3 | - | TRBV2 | TGTGCCAGCAGGAGGGACTTAAGGAGTCTCACAGATACGCAGTATTTT | CASRRDLRSLTDTQYF
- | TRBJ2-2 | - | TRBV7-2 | TGTGCCAGCAGCCCCTCCGGAATGGGGCCCGGGGAGCTGTTTTTT | CASSPSGMGPGELFF
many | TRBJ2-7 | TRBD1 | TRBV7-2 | TGTGCCAGCAGCTCCTTACCGGGACAGGGGCCCCCCTACGAGCAGTACTTC | CASSSLPGQGPPYEQYF
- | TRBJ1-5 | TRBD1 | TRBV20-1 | TGCAGTGCGGGCAGGGGGAATCAGCCCCAGTATTTC | CSAGRGNQPQYF
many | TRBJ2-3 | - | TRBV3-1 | TGTGCCAGCAGCCAATCGCCTACCACAGATACGCAGTATTTT | CASSQSPTTDTQYF
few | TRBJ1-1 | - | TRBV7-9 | TGTGCCAGCAGCCCCAGCGGGACACCGAACACTGAAGCTTTCTTT | CASSPSGTPNTEAFF
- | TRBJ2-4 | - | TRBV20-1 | TGCAGTGCCCGCGGGCCGGGGAGCATTCAGTACTTC | CSARGPGSIQYF
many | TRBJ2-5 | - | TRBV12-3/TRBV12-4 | TGTGCCAGCAGTTCAGTGAACACACAAGAGACCCAGTACTTC | CASSSVNTQETQYF
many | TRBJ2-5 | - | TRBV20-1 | TGCAGTGCCGCCGGAGTGAGAGCAGAGACCCAGTACTTC | CSAAGVRAETQYF
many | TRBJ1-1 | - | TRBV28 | TGTGCCAGCAGTTTCGCGAAGGGGATGGTCACTGAAGCTTTCTTT | CASSFAKGMVTEAFF
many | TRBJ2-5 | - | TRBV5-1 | TGCGCCAGCAGCTTAGGAGGAGTCCCACAAGAGACCCAGTACTTC | CASSLGGVPQETQYF
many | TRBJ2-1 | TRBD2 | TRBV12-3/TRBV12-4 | TGTGCCAGCAGTCACAGCGGGGGGGCCTTCCATGAGCAGTTCTTC | CASSHSGGAFHEQFF
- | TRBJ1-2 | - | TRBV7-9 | TGTGCCAGCACCCCATTCCTTAACTATGGCTACACCTTC | CASTPFLNYGYTF
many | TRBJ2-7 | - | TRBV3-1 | TGTGCCAGCAGCCCTTGGGAGGACGGAGCATACGAGCAGTACTTC | CASSPWEDGAYEQYF
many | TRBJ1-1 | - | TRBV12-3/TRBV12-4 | TGTGCCAGCAGTTTTAGGGCGAGGATGAACACTGAAGCTTTCTTT | CASSFRARMNTEAFF
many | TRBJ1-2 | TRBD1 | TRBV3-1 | TGTGCCAGCAGCCAGTTCCCGGGACAGGGTTCGTCTAACTATGGCTACACCTTC | CASSQFPGQGSSNYGYTF
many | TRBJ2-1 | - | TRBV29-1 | TGCAGCGGTGACAGCCAATTCTACAATGAGCAGTTCTTC | CSGDSQFYNEQFF
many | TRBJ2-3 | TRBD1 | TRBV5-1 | TGCGCCAGCTCCCCGGACAGGGAACCAGATACGCAGTATTTT | CASSPDREPDTQYF
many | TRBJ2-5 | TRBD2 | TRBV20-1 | TGCAGTGCTAGCTCCCTCGGGGGGGGCCCTGACGGGTACCAAGAGACCCAGTACTTC | CSASSLGGGPDGYQETQYF
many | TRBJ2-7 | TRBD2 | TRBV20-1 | TGCAGTGCTAGAGTACTAGCGGGTGCCTACGAGCAGTACTTC | CSARVLAGAYEQYF
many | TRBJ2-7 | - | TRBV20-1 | TGCAGTGCTAGACACCCTCTGGGGGCGGGGGAGCAGTACTTC | CSARHPLGAGEQYF
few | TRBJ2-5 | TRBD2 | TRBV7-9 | TGTGCCAGCACAGACAGGACTAGCGGTACCCAAGAGACCCAGTACTTC | CASTDRTSGTQETQYF
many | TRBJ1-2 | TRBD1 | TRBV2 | TGTGCCAGCCAAGCGACAGGGCCCCTCTATGGCTACACCTTC | CASQATGPLYGYTF
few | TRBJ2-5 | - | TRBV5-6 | TGTGCCAGCAGCTTGGACCCGAGTGCAGAGACCCAGTACTTC | CASSLDPSAETQYF
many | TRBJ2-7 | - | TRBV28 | TGTGCCAGCAGTACCCAGGGGTCCTACGAGCAGTACTTC | CASSTQGSYEQYF
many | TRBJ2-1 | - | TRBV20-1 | TGCAGTGCTAGGGAACCCAGGACGGGGAGAGGTCTATCCTACAATGAGCAGTTCTTC | CSAREPRTGRGLSYNEQFF
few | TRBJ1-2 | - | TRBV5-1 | TGCGCCAGCAGCTCGCAGACTTCTAACTATGGCTACACCTTC | CASSSQTSNYGYTF
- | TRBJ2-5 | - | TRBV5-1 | TGCGCCAGCAGCTCATCCCCTCTGACACTCAAAGAGACCCAGTACTTC | CASSSSPLTLKETQYF
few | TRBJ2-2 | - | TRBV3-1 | TGTGCCAGCAGCCACCTCTTAAGGGTCGAAAACACCGGGGAGCTGTTTTTT | CASSHLLRVENTGELFF
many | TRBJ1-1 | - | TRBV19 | TGTGCCTGCGCCAGGGGTATCACTGAAGCTTTCTTT | CACARGITEAFF
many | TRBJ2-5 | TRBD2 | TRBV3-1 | TGTGCCAGCAACTCCTGGACTAGCGGACAAGAGACCCAGTACTTC | CASNSWTSGQETQYF
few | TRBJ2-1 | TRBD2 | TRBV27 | TGTGCCAGCAGTTTAAGCCTAGCGGGGGCCGGTGAGCAGTTCTTC | CASSLSLAGAGEQFF
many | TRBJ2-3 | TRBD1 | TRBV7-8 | TGTGCCAGCAGCCCTATCCGTGACAGGGTTTCCGATACGCAGTATTTT | CASSPIRDRVSDTQYF
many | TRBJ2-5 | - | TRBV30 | TGTGCCTGGGTAGCCTTTGGAGAGACCCAGTACTTC | CAWVAFGETQYF
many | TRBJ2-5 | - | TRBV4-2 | TGTGCCAGCAGCCAAGATGGGGCTAGCCAAGAGACCCAGTACTTC | CASSQDGASQETQYF
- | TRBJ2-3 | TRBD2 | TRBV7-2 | TGTGCCAGCAGACACTTGGGGACGGGGGGGAGCACAGATACGCAGTATTTT | CASRHLGTGGSTDTQYF
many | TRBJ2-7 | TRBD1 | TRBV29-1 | TGCAGCGTGATGAACAGGGGCGACGAGCAGTACTTC | CSVMNRGDEQYF
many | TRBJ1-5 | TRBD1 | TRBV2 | TGTGCCAGCAAACTAGACAGGGGTGTCTATCAGCCCCAGCATTTT | CASKLDRGVYQPQHF
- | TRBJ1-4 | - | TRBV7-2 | TGTGCCAGCAGCCCAAATAATGAAAAACTGTTTTTT | CASSPNNEKLFF
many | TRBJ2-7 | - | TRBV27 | TGTGCCAGCAGTTTACGGCCGGCAAGCTCCTACGAGCAGTACTTC | CASSLRPASSYEQYF
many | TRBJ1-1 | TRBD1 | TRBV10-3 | TGTGCCATCAGAGGACAGGGGCCGAACACTGAAGCTTTCTTT | CAIRGQGPNTEAFF
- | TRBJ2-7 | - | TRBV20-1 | TGCAGTGCCAAGGGAACAGGGAGAGCCTACGAGCAGTACTTC | CSAKGTGRAYEQYF
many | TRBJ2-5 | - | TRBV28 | TGTGCCAGCAGTTTCGTGTACCAAGAGACCCAGTACTTC | CASSFVYQETQYF
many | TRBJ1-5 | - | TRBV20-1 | TGCAGTGCCCGGGCGCAGACACAGCCCCAGCATTTT | CSARAQTQPQHF
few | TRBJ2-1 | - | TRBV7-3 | TGTGCCAGCAGCCCTCGGGCCGGATACAATGAGCAGTTCTTC | CASSPRAGYNEQFF
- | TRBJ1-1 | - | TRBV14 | TGTGCCAGCAGCCAAGATGTGGGGGGGAACACTGAAGCTTTCTTT | CASSQDVGGNTEAFF
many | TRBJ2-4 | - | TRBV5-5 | TGTGCCAGCAGCTTGGAGCAGGGCATTCCCAAAAACATTCAGTACTTC | CASSLEQGIPKNIQYF
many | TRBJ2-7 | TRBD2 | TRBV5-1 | TGCGCCAGCAGCTTGGGTAGCGGGGGATTAGGCGAGCAGTACTTC | CASSLGSGGLGEQYF
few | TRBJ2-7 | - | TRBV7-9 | TGTGCCAGCAGTCTCCTTGCGGACGAGCAGTACTTC | CASSLLADEQYF
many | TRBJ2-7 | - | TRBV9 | TGTGCCAGCAGCGTAGCTATTACAGGGACCCCCTACGAGCAGTACTTC | CASSVAITGTPYEQYF
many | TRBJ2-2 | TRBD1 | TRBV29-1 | TGCAGCGTTGAAGCCGGACAGGGGATCGGGGAGCTGTTTTTT | CSVEAGQGIGELFF
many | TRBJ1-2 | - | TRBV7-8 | TGTGCCAGCAGCTCGAATACAGGGAACTATGGCTACACCTTC | CASSSNTGNYGYTF